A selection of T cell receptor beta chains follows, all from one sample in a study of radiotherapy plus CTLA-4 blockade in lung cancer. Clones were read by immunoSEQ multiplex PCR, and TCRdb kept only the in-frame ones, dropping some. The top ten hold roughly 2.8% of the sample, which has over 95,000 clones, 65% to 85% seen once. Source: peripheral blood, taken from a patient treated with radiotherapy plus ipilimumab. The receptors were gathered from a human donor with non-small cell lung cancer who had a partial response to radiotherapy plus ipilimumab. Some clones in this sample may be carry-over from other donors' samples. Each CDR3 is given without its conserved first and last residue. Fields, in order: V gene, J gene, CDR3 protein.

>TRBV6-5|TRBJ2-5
ASSYVGGPEEQY
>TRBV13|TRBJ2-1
ASRTGLAGRYEQF
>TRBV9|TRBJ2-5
ASSVDKGGETQY
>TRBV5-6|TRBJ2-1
ASSTYSGRDEQF
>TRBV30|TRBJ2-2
AVRLAGDTGELF
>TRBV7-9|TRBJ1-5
ASSPGGQFNQPQH
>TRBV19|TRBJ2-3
ASSIGDRGSDTQY
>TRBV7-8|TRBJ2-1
ASSFLTSGGAEEQF
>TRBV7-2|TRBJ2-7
ASSDQGYEQY
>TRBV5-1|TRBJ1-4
ASSLVPGQNNEKLF
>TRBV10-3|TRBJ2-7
AISKGTEGRSSYEQY
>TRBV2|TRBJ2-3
ASREQGSTDTQY
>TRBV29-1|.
SVRLQGAYEQY
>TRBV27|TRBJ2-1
ASSRGQGIVF
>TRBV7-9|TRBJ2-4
ASSVQGAKNIQY
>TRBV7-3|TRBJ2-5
ASSLSPGSETQY
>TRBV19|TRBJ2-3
ASSMRLAETDTQY
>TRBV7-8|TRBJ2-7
ASSRLRQGLLGGEQY